A single sample is the source of the 18 T cell receptor beta chains below, sequenced in a study of blood T cell repertoires in COVID-19. Profiled with immunoSEQ multiplex PCR; TCRdb holds only in-frame clones, not every one. The sample yields 150,000 to 200,000 clones, 82% seen once. The sequenced material came from peripheral blood. The receptors were sampled from a woman between 70 and 85 years old with acute or convalescent COVID-19.

This chain connects TRBV4-2 to TRBJ1-2, with D unresolved. The CDR3 loop spans 12 amino acids. In germline, CDR1 is LGHNA, CDR2 YNFKEQ. V was shortened by 4 bases and J by 8 bases, with 11 bases between the two germline ends. The CDR3 protein is CASSRTDIGYTF. The CDR3 coding sequence is TGTGCCAGCAGCCGGACTGACATCGGCTACACCTTC.

The chain recombines TRBV28 with TRBJ1-1; the D gene is possibly TRBD1 (6 bases). The CDR3 spans 16 residues. Germline values: CDR1 MDHEN, CDR2 SYDVKM. Deletions cut 3 bases from V and 1 base from J, with 15 bases between. The CDR3 DNA is TGTGCCAGCAGTTTGGCAATGGACAGATGGAACACTGAAGCTTTCTTT. Residues: CASSLAMDRWNTEAFF.

This clone turned up a few times. The V call is TRBV5-1, the J call TRBJ1-2; tentatively, D is TRBD1 (5 bases). This CDR3 region has 14 residues. Germline values: CDR1 SGHRS, CDR2 YFSETQ. V shed 4 bases and J shed 8 bases, with 18 bases lying between them. Here the CDR3 reads CASSSRQGTGGYTF. As DNA, the CDR3 is TGCGCCAGCAGCAGTCGCCAGGGAACTGGCGGCTACACCTTC.

The CDR3 nucleotides are TGTGCCAGCAGCCATCCGACAGGGGGCGAAGAAGGCTACACCTTC. As protein: CASSHPTGGEEGYTF. The chain is built from TRBV5-6 and TRBJ1-2; 10 bases map to TRBD1. V shed 4 bases and J 8 bases; nucleotides not matched to a gene: 11. Germline CDR1 and CDR2: SGHDT and YYEEEE. The length of the CDR3 is 15 residues.

This chain uses TRBV3-1 (or the pseudogene TRBV3-2) with TRBJ1-2, with D possibly matching TRBD1 (5 bases). Germline values: CDR1 LGHDT, CDR2 YNNKEL (reference sequence). The CDR3 is 14 residues long. Trimming pared 1 base from V and 3 bases from J, leaving 9 bases between. Written as DNA, the CDR3 is TGTGCCAGCAGCCAAGCAGGGAACTACTATGGCTACACCTTC. The encoded protein is CASSQAGNYYGYTF.

In the case of this clone: This sample also contains other DNA sequences that code for the same CDR3. The chain employs TRBV7-2 and TRBJ1-1; D is unresolved. The CDR3 consists of 15 residues. Germline-derived CDR1 and CDR2 are SGHTA and FQGNSA. With 0 bases removed from V and 1 base from J, the gap between germline ends came to 9 bases. The CDR3, as DNA: TGTGCCAGCAGCTTAGCATCAGGCCGGAACACTGAAGCTTTCTTT. This encodes CASSLASGRNTEAFF.

The chain combines TRBV19 with TRBJ2-4, with TRBD2 matching over 13 bases. V was clipped by 3 bases and J by 5 bases; unmatched bases: 7. Per germline, CDR1 LNHDA and CDR2 SQIVND (reference sequence). This CDR3 is 17 amino acids long. The DNA for the CDR3 is TGTGCCAGTAGTATGACTAGCGGGAGGCCCACAGAAAACATTCAGTACTTC. It encodes CASSMTSGRPTENIQYF. Supplemented by reference TRBV19 and TRBJ2-4, the full variable domain reads DGGITQSPKYLFRKEGQNVTLSCEQNLNHDAMYWYRQDPGQGLRLIYYSQIVNDFQKGDIAEGYSVSREKKESFPLTVTSAQKNPTAFYLCASSMTSGRPTENIQYFGAGTRLSVL.

This clone was recorded only once. One end of the junction does not line up with germline, which may come from a read error. The CDR3 bases are TGTGCCAGTAGTATCGGGACAGATCAGCTCCAGCATTTT. It specifies CASSIGTDQLQHF. The V call is TRBV19, the J call TRBJ1-5; 7 nucleotides match TRBD1. Germline CDR1 LNHDA, CDR2 SQIVND (reference sequence). The CDR3 sequence is 13 residues long.

The chain carries TRBV7-9 and TRBJ2-7, with TRBD1 identical over 9 bases. V dropped 2 bases and J dropped 7; count of bases not matched to a gene: 9. The CDR3 is made up of 15 amino acids. Per germline, CDR1 SEHNR and CDR2 FQNEAQ (reference sequence). The DNA of the CDR3 is TGTGCCAGCAGCTTACCCAACAGGGGGCCTTTGGAGCAGTACTTC. Translated: CASSLPNRGPLEQYF.

This clone was seen a few times. V is TRBV10-3 and J is TRBJ1-5, with TRBD1 as a possible D gene (6 bases). Germline V CDR1 and CDR2: ENHRY, SYGVKD. This CDR3 contains 14 residues. The V end was cut by 4 bases, the J end by 0 bases, with 7 bases between. The CDR3 reads CAISAGDSNQPQHF. The CDR3 bases are TGTGCCATCAGTGCAGGGGATAGCAATCAGCCCCAGCATTTT.

The CDR3 nucleotides read TGTGCCAGCAGTTATACAGGGCATGGTCAGCCCCAGCATTTT. Its translation: CASSYTGHGQPQHF. The rearrangement links TRBV6-2 or TRBV6-3 to TRBJ1-5, with a tentative D call TRBD1 (6 bases). The V and J ends lost 3 bases and 6 bases respectively, with 12 bases between them. The CDR3 is made up of 14 amino acids. The germline V gene encodes CDR1 MNHEY and CDR2 SVGEGT.

The chain recombines TRBV2 with TRBJ1-6; D is possibly TRBD1 (5 bases). Trimming pared 6 bases from V and 9 bases from J, leaving 15 bases between. Per the germline V gene, CDR1 is SNHLY and CDR2 is FYNNEI. This CDR3 comprises 14 residues. CDR3 sequence: CASRRETQGSPLHF. The DNA of the CDR3 is TGTGCCAGCAGAAGGGAAACCCAGGGTTCACCCCTCCACTTT.

V gene TRBV5-1 combines with J gene TRBJ1-5; TRBD1 agrees at 7 bases. CDR3 size: 16 residues. The J segment lost 4 bases and the V segment lost 4 bases, leaving 11 bases of the junction unmatched. Germline CDR1 SGHRS, CDR2 YFSETQ. CDR3 DNA sequence: TGCGCCAGCAGCGGTATCCAGGGGGTCTGGAATCAGCCCCAGCATTTT. As protein: CASSGIQGVWNQPQHF.

The chain uses TRBV18 and TRBJ2-1; D is unresolved. Trimming cost V 3 bases and J 10 bases, with 7 bases left between them. The length of the CDR3 is 11 residues. CDR1 and CDR2 (germline): KGHSH, LQKENI. Here the CDR3 reads CASSPEKEQFF. The CDR3 nucleotides are TGTGCCAGCTCACCGGAGAAGGAGCAGTTCTTC. Using reference TRBV18 and TRBJ2-1 for the parts outside the CDR3, the full variable domain is NAGVMQNPRHLVRRRGQEARLRCSPMKGHSHVYWYRQLPEEGLKFMVYLQKENIIDESGMPKERFSAEFPKEGPSILRIQQVVRGDSAAYFCASSPEKEQFFGPGTRLTVL.

V usage is TRBV28 and J usage is TRBJ2-3; D unresolved. CDR1 MDHEN and CDR2 SYDVKM come from the germline V gene. This CDR3 region has 12 residues. Trimming left V 6 bases short and J 2 bases short, with 6 bases between. CDR3 loop: CASSYTTDTQYF. CDR3 sequence (DNA): TGTGCCAGCAGCTATACCACAGATACGCAGTATTTT.

The CDR3 coding sequence is TGTGCCAGCAGTGAATCGGGGAGGGTAGGCTACACCTTC. Protein sequence: CASSESGRVGYTF. This chain uses TRBV6-1 with TRBJ1-2, with D unclear. The germline V gene has CDR1 MNHNS and CDR2 SASEGT. The CDR3 spans 13 residues. Trimming left V 2 bases short and J 8 bases short, with 12 bases between.

This chain connects TRBV7-9 to TRBJ1-1, with 8 bases identical to TRBD1. Germline V gene sequence: CDR1 SEHNR, CDR2 FQNEAQ (reference sequence). The CDR3 has 14 amino acids. V gave up 3 bases and J gave up 4 bases; unmatched junction bases: 4. CDR3 loop: CASSLITGGTEAFF. The CDR3 region has the DNA TGTGCCAGCAGCTTGATAACAGGGGGCACTGAAGCTTTCTTT.

The rearrangement joins TRBV4-3 to TRBJ1-2; D gene uncertain. This CDR3 is built from 17 residues. The germline V gene has CDR1 LGHNA and CDR2 YSLEER. V lost 0 bases and J 3 bases, leaving 17 bases between the germline ends. CDR3 bases: TGCGCCAGCAGCCAAGAGGCGGGGTTCCTCTACTACTATGGCTACACCTTC. Translated, it gives CASSQEAGFLYYYGYTF.